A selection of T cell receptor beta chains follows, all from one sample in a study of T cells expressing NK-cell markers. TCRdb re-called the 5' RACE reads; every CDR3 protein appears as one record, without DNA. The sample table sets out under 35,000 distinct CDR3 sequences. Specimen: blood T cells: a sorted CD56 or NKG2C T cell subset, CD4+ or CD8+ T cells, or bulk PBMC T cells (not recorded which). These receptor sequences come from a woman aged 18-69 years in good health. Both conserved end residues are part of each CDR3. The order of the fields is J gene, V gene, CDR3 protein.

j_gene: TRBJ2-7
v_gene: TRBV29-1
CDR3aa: CSGTGGDSYEQYF

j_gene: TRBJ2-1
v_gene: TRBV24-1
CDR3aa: CATSHPGQGTYNEQFF

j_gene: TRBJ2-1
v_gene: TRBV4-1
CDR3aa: CASSQATEFGEQFF

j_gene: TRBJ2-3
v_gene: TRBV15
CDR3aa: CATSKSRTDTQYF

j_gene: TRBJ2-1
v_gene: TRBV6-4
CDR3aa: CASSDSNISAGGLDEQFF

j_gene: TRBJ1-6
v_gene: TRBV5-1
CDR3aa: CASSFGGGDPHSPLHF

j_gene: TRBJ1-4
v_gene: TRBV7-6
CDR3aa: CASSPLKTTNEKLFF

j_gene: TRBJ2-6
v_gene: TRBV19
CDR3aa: CASSAPVVGAGANVLTF

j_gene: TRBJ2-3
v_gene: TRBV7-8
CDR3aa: CASSALAGGPGTDTQYF

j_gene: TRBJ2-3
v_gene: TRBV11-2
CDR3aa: CASSLGQPDTQYF

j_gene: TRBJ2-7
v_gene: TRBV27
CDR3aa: CASSFGPTYEQYF

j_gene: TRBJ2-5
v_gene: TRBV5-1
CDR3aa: CASRSQGEETQYF

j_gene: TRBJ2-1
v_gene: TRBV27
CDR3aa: CASSLSLAGSYNEQFF

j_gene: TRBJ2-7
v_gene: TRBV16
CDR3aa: CASSPMGSYEQYF

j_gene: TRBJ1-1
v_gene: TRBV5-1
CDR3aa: CASSIDLNTEAFF

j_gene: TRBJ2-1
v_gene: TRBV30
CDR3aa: CAWWLAGYNEQFF

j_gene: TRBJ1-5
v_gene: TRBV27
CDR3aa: CASWAGLSNQPQHF